By proportion, the clone carrying this T cell receptor beta chain is medium-sized. What it binds is unknown. This table comes from immunoSEQ multiplex PCR, and its TCRdb copy is limited to in-frame clones, with some not included. The table has some 9,100 clones, 77% seen once; the top ten hold 6.6%. The CDR3 contains 17 residues. The V and J ends lost 0 bases and 2 bases, in that order; junction bases with no gene match: 6. Germline lookup yields CDR1 MGHRA and CDR2 YSYEKL. The data derive from a study of immune evolution from preneoplasia to lung adenocarcinoma. The study's findings and limits: Later-stage lesions appeared to have more T cells, more diversity, less clonality.

The specimen sequenced was FFPE lung adenocarcinoma in situ tissue. This clonotype was obtained from a person between 60 and 79 years old with lung adenocarcinoma. The chain has TRBV4-1 and TRBJ1-2, with TRBD1 identical over 10 bases. The CDR3 spells CASSQDKGQGINYGYTF. The CDR3 nucleotides read TGCGCCAGCAGCCAAGATAAGGGACAGGGGATAAACTATGGCTACACCTTC.